Following are 18 T cell receptor beta chains from one sample sequenced in a study of cytomegalovirus exposure and HLA in healthy donors. The PCR made use of 60 Vbeta and 13 Jbeta primers. TCRdb's table, derived via immunoSEQ multiplex PCR, lists solely in-frame clones and lacks some. The sample has about 110,000 clones; approximately 16% are singletons. Sequencing was done on a sample of PBMCs. All receptors derive from a female donor in good health and CMV-seronegative.

This clone was counted a few times. This rearrangement joins TRBV7-2 to TRBJ2-5; D not resolved. CDR3 length: 13 residues. Trimming left V 0 bases short and J 5 bases short, with 7 bases between. Germline lookup yields CDR1 SGHTA and CDR2 FQGNSA. As DNA, the CDR3 is TGTGCCAGCAGCTTAGCGATCCGGGAGACCCAGTACTTC. Protein: CASSLAIRETQYF.

This clone showed up just a few times. V gene TRBV5-4 combines with J gene TRBJ2-5; perhaps TRBD1 as D (6 bases). Looked up from germline, CDR1 is SGHNT and CDR2 is YYREEE (reference sequence). The CDR3 has 17 residues. V was shortened by 0 bases and J by 4 bases, with 19 bases between the two germline ends. The CDR3 spells CASSLGGSRGGSETQYF. Here the CDR3 DNA reads TGTGCCAGCAGCTTGGGCGGTAGCAGGGGCGGTTCAGAGACCCAGTACTTC.

This chain joins TRBV6-6 and TRBJ2-7; the match to TRBD2 covers 9 bases. Losses at the gene ends were 0 bases for V and 2 bases for J; bases not matched to a gene: 5. The CDR3 covers 16 residues. CDR1 MNHNY and CDR2 SVGAGI come from the germline V gene (reference sequence). The CDR3 DNA reads as TGTGCCAGCAGTTACTCGCGACTAGCGGTAACCTACGAGCAGTACTTC. As protein: CASSYSRLAVTYEQYF.

This clone was seen a handful of times. The chain joins TRBV6-1 to TRBJ1-1; 9 positions match TRBD1. This CDR3 region has 14 residues. V gave up 7 bases and J gave up 1 base; unmatched junction bases: 4. In germline, CDR1 is MNHNS, CDR2 SASEGT. CDR3 nucleotide sequence: TGTGCCAGCATCTTGACAGGGGGGAACACTGAAGCTTTCTTT. Translation: CASILTGGNTEAFF.

This clone was picked up a small number of times. The V and J genes are TRBV18 and TRBJ2-3; TRBD2 is a possible D gene (5 bases). The CDR3 consists of 15 residues. Germline-derived CDR1 and CDR2 are KGHSH and LQKENI. V was clipped by 5 bases and J by 2 bases, with 14 bases between them. In DNA form, the CDR3 reads TGTGCCAGCTCAACAAGGGCCGGGGACACAGATACGCAGTATTTT. Translating it yields CASSTRAGDTDTQYF.

This clone was observed a few times. The rearrangement joins TRBV30 to TRBJ2-2, with 9 bases aligning to TRBD1. The CDR3 consists of 14 residues. V shed 4 bases and J 6 bases; nucleotides not matched to a gene: 6. Per germline, CDR1 GTSNPN and CDR2 SVGIG (reference sequence). The CDR3 spells CAWNHNRGPGELFF. The CDR3 DNA sequence: TGTGCCTGGAATCACAACAGGGGGCCCGGGGAGCTGTTTTTT.

The sample holds a few counts of this clone. The rearrangement links TRBV29-1 to TRBJ2-2, with 14 bases lining up with TRBD2. Germline lookup yields CDR1 SQVTM and CDR2 ANQGSEA. The trim removed 7 bases at V and 7 bases at J, leaving 11 bases unmatched. The CDR3 consists of 16 residues. CDR3 sequence: CSAGPGLAGAIGELFF. The CDR3 nucleotides are TGCAGCGCAGGACCGGGACTAGCGGGGGCGATCGGGGAGCTGTTTTTT.

V is TRBV27 and J is TRBJ2-3; TRBD1 is a possible D gene (6 bases). V lost 2 bases to trimming and J lost 4 bases, with 10 bases between them. In germline, CDR1 is MNHEY, CDR2 SMNVEV (reference sequence). This CDR3 is 14 amino acids long. CDR3 DNA: TGTGCCAGCAGTTTAAACAGGGTAGCAGATACGCAGTATTTT. Translated: CASSLNRVADTQYF.

This clone was observed a handful of times. The rearrangement joins TRBV5-4 to TRBJ2-7; TRBD2 matches at 9 bases. The V and J ends lost 2 bases and 5 bases, in that order; junction bases with no gene match: 11. CDR3 length: 16 residues. Germline V gene data show CDR1 as SGHNT and CDR2 as YYREEE (reference sequence). The chain's CDR3 is CASSFVVGGGDHEQYF. In DNA form, the CDR3 reads TGTGCCAGCAGCTTTGTGGTCGGCGGGGGGGACCACGAGCAGTACTTC.

The chain employs TRBV6-1 and TRBJ2-1, with D tentatively TRBD1 (6 bases). V was trimmed by 4 bases and J by 3 bases, leaving 16 bases between them. This CDR3 has 16 amino acids. Germline CDR1 MNHNS, CDR2 SASEGT. CDR3: CASSGYREGRYNEQFF. In DNA, the CDR3 is TGTGCCAGCAGTGGTTACAGGGAAGGACGCTACAATGAGCAGTTCTTC.

V usage is TRBV7-2 and J usage is TRBJ1-2; maybe TRBD1 (5 bases). V gave up 5 bases and J gave up 8 bases, with 12 bases separating them. The germline gives CDR1 SGHTA, CDR2 FQGNSA. CDR3 length equals 12 residues. The CDR3 loop is CASSPTGVGYTF. The CDR3 nucleotides read TGTGCCAGCAGCCCGACGGGGGTCGGCTACACCTTC.

The chain has TRBV19 and TRBJ1-1, with D uncertain. With 0 bases removed from V and 4 bases from J, the gap between germline ends came to 9 bases. CDR1 and CDR2 from the germline V gene are LNHDA and SQIVND (reference sequence). The CDR3 covers 14 residues. CDR3 bases: TGTGCCAGTAGTATAGATAGCGCGATCACTGAAGCTTTCTTT. Translation: CASSIDSAITEAFF.

This clone has a handful of counts. This chain connects TRBV11-3 to TRBJ2-1, with TRBD2 matching over 11 bases. The CDR3 sequence is 16 residues long. Trimming at V came to 0 bases and at J to 9 bases, leaving 7 bases not matched to a gene. The germline CDR1 and CDR2 sequences are SGHNT and YENEEA. In DNA, the CDR3 is TGTGCCAGCAGCTTAGATGCACTAGCGGGAGCGGCTGAGCAGTTCTTC. Residues: CASSLDALAGAAEQFF.

The chain uses TRBV6-6 and TRBJ1-2; TRBD1 might be the D (6 bases). The V gene lost 5 bases and the J gene lost 4 bases, with 20 bases spanning the gap. The CDR3 loop spans 16 amino acids. The germline V gene has CDR1 MNHNY and CDR2 SVGAGI (reference sequence). In nucleotides, the CDR3 is TGTGCCAGCAGTCGCCCGGGAGGGGGATATGGCTATGGCTACACCTTC. Translated: CASSRPGGGYGYGYTF.

This clone was detected a few times. The V and J genes are TRBV5-4 and TRBJ2-5; TRBD1 matches at 8 bases. Looked up from germline, CDR1 is SGHNT and CDR2 is YYREEE (reference sequence). The CDR3 length is 15 residues. The V gene end was trimmed by 3 bases and the J gene end by 1 base; junction bases not matched to a gene: 5. The chain's CDR3 is CASSSTGTGQETQYF. The DNA of the CDR3 is TGTGCCAGCAGCTCGACCGGGACAGGCCAAGAGACCCAGTACTTC.

The V and J genes are TRBV4-1 and TRBJ2-3, with D possibly matching TRBD2 (7 bases). The germline CDR1 and CDR2 sequences are MGHRA and YSYEKL. Trimming stripped 2 bases from V and 0 bases from J, with 12 bases between. CDR3 length: 16 amino acids. CDR3 loop: CASSQTRGASTDTQYF. The DNA of the CDR3 is TGCGCCAGCAGCCAAACCCGGGGGGCCAGCACAGATACGCAGTATTTT.

The genes are TRBV7-2 and TRBJ2-7, with 11 bases lining up with TRBD2. This CDR3 contains 15 residues. CDR1 and CDR2 (germline): SGHTA, FQGNSA. V lost 1 base, J lost 6 bases, and 5 bases stayed unmatched. CDR3 sequence reads: CASSLEGLAGGEQYF. As DNA, the CDR3 is TGTGCCAGCAGCTTAGAGGGTCTAGCGGGAGGCGAGCAGTACTTC.

This chain uses TRBV6-5 with TRBJ1-3; unclear D gene. This CDR3 has 14 residues. CDR1 is MNHEY, CDR2 SVGAGI, per germline. Trimming shortened V by 6 bases and J by 0 bases, and 9 bases separated the two germline ends. The CDR3 DNA is TGTGCCAGCAGCCGACGGGACTCTGGAAACACCATATATTTT. Translating it yields CASSRRDSGNTIYF.